The clone carrying this T cell receptor (beta chain) was observed at least ten times. Patients underwent thyroid surgery, and none had received any treatment before it. This entry comes from a study of metastatic and nonmetastatic thyroid tumors. Background on the study: Peripheral blood and tumor or nodule samples from malignant and benign thyroid patients were compared.

The CDR3 has 16 amino acids. Trimming removed 6 bases from V and 2 bases from J; junction bases left unmatched: 10. Germline CDR1 SGHTA, CDR2 FQGTGA. In the authors' methods: CDR3 differences across clinicopathological groups were used to build a distant-metastasis classifier for papillary thyroid cancer. TCRdb re-called the PCR reads via MiXCR. The V and J calls, along with clone size, are taken from TCRdb and not from the paper's own processing. The repertoire holds tens of thousands of clones, around 16% seen once, with about 4.2% in the top ten. This TCR was recovered from a female donor with papillary thyroid cancer or a benign thyroid nodule (not recorded which). Some clones in this sample may be carry-over from other donors' samples. The sequenced sample was blood. The chain employs TRBV7-3 and TRBJ2-5, with TRBD2 matching over 9 bases. Written as DNA, the CDR3 is TGTGCCAGCAGTCTCCGAGCGGGAGGAATTCAAGAGACCCAGTACTTC. Amino acids: CASSLRAGGIQETQYF.